The source of this TCR beta chain is a study of Tregs in tolerant kidney transplant recipients. Findings and limits, study-wide: Biological reproducibility was not directly addressed, but technical replication error appeared minimal.

Assay: immunoSEQ multiplex PCR; the TCRdb copy retains only in-frame clones and omits some. Among 80,000 to 90,000 clones listed, around 94% were seen once. As for this clone: Its antigen is not identified.

This CDR3 spans 12 amino acids. The ends were cut back, 5 bases at V and 9 bases at J, with 11 bases in the middle. Germline CDR1 SGHAT, CDR2 FQDESV (reference sequence). The material sequenced was CD8+ T cells from blood. The receptor comes from a human donor in good health. The rearrangement uses TRBV11-1 and TRBJ2-1; D possibly corresponds to TRBD2 (5 bases). CDR3 protein: CASSAGLGEQFF. The CDR3 DNA sequence: TGTGCCAGCAGCGCCGGACTCGGTGAGCAGTTCTTC.